This TCR beta chain was obtained from a study of persistence of HIV-infected CD4 T cells. Study-wide background: Anti-CD3/anti-CD28 beads activated more cells than antigen stimulation did.

This CDR3 is built from 14 residues. With 3 bases removed from V and 1 base from J, the gap between germline ends came to 9 bases. Germline V gene lookup returns CDR1 LGHDT and CDR2 YNNKEL (reference sequence). This nonspecific control used anti-CD3/anti-CD28 bead stimulation of CD4+ T cells. Sorting of responding CD4+ T cells relied on upregulated CD40 ligand together with CD69. Donors had CD4+ T cell counts above 400 cells/uL and were CMV-seropositive. This was the immunoSEQ version 4 assay in survey mode. Assay: immunoSEQ multiplex PCR; the TCRdb copy retains only in-frame clones and omits some. This sample carries tens of thousands of clones, about 90% of them seen once, and the ten largest clones take 3.3%. Comment on this clone: Its antigen is as yet unknown.

This sequence originates from an adult woman with HIV who was CMV-seropositive. The J gene is TRBJ1-1, the V gene TRBV3-1 (or the pseudogene TRBV3-2), with D perhaps TRBD1 (5 bases). The input for sequencing was CD4+ T cells sorted from PBMCs after approximately 20-hour stimulation, taken from a patient who received antiretroviral therapy. CDR3: CASSQQGRNTEAFF. The CDR3 coding sequence is TGTGCCAGCAGCCAGCAGGGCCGGAACACTGAAGCTTTCTTT.